This record looks at one T cell receptor (beta chain) sequence and its context. What it binds is not known. Germline V gene sequence: CDR1 ENHRY, CDR2 SYGVKD. The CDR3 sequence is 14 residues long. Trimming cost V 3 bases and J 0 bases, with 8 bases left between them. Libraries were made from TCR beta cDNA, and they carried unique molecular identifiers. T cells, 1 to 10 million of them, yielded 500,000 to 600,000 cDNA molecules. TCRdb called the PCR reads again in MiXCR, with one record for every CDR3 protein. The sample contains about 380,000 distinct CDR3 sequences, approximately 38% of which appear only once. This sample stems from a study of post-analysis software for immune sequencing data. Background on the study: Progressive-relapsing, secondary progressive and relapsing-remitting multiple sclerosis were among the disease courses included.

Study observations and caveats: Among multiple sclerosis patients, normalized Chao1 diversity was significantly below that of controls. About 5 TRBV segments were more frequent in patients than controls; TRBV5-6, TRBV5-1 and TRBV20-1 belonged to this group. When the samples were clustered directly with F measure, those that had been prepared in the same batch showed strong co-clustering.

The chain combines TRBV10-3 with TRBJ2-5; D remains ambiguous. Sequenced: blood. The source of this sequence is a girl between 10 and 17 years old with multiple sclerosis. CDR3 nucleotide sequence: TGTGCCATCAGTGATGTAAAGTACCAAGAGACCCAGTACTTC. Protein sequence: CAISDVKYQETQYF.